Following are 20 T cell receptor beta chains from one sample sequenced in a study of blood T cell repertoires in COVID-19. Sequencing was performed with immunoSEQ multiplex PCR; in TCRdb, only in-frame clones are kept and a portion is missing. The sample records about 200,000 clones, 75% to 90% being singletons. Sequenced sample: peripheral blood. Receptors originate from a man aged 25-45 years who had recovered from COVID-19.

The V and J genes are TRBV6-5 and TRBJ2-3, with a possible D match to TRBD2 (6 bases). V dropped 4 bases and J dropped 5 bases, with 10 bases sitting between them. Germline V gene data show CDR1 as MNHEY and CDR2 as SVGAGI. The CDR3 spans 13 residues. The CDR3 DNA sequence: TGTGCCAGCAGTTGGGGCGGGGAAGATACGCAGTATTTT. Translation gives CASSWGGEDTQYF.

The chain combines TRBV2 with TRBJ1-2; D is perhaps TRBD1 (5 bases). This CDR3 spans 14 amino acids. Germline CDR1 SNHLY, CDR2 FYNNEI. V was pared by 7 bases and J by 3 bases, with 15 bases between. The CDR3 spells CASIGREEYYGYTF. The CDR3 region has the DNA TGTGCCAGCATAGGCAGGGAAGAGTACTATGGCTACACCTTC.

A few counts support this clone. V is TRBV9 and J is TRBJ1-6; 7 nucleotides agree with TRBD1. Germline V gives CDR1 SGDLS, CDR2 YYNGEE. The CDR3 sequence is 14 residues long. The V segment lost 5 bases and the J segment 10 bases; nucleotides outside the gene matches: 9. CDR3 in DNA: TGTGCCAGCAGTGCAGGGGGAGACGGGTCACCCCTCCACTTT. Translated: CASSAGGDGSPLHF.

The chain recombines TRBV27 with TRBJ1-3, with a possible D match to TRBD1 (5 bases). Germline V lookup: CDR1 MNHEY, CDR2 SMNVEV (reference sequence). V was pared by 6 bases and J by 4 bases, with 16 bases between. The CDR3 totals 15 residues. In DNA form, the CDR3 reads TGTGCCAGCAGACCCTCGGGGGACGCCGGAAACACCATATATTTT. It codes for CASRPSGDAGNTIYF.

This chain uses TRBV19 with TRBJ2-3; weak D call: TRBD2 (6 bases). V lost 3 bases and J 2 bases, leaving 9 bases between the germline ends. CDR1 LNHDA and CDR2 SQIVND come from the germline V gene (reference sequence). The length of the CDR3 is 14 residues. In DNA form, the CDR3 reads TGTGCCAGTAGTATGGGGGGAACCACAGATACGCAGTATTTT. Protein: CASSMGGTTDTQYF.

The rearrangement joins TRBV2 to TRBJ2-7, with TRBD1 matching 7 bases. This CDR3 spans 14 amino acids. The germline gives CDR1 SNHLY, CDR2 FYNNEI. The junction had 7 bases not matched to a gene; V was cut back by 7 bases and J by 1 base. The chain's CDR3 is CASTGTVTSYEQYF. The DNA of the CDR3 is TGTGCCAGCACCGGGACAGTGACTTCCTACGAGCAGTACTTC.

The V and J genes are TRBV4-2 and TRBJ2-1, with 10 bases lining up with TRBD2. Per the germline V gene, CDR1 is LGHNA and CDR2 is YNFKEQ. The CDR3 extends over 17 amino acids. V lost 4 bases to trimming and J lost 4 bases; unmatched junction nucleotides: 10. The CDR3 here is CASSPGTSGALYNEQFF. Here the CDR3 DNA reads TGTGCCAGCAGCCCAGGCACTAGCGGGGCTCTATACAATGAGCAGTTCTTC.

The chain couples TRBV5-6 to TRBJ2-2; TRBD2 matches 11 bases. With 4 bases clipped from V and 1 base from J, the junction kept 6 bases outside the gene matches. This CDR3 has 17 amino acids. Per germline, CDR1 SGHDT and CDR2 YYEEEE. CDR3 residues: CASSPLGLAGNTGELFF. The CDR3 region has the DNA TGTGCCAGCAGCCCATTAGGACTAGCGGGGAACACCGGGGAGCTGTTTTTT.

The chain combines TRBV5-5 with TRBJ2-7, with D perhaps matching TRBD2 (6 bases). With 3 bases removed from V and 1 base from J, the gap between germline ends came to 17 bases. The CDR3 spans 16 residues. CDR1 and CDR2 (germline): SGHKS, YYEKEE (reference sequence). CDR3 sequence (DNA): TGTGCCAGCAGCTCTTTCCGGGACTCTCGATCCTACGAGCAGTACTTC. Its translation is CASSSFRDSRSYEQYF. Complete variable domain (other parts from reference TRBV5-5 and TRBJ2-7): DAGVTQSPTHLIKTRGQQVTLRCSPISGHKSVSWYQQVLGQGPQFIFQYYEKEERGRGNFPDRFSARQFPNYSSELNVNALLLGDSALYLCASSSFRDSRSYEQYFGPGTRLTVT.

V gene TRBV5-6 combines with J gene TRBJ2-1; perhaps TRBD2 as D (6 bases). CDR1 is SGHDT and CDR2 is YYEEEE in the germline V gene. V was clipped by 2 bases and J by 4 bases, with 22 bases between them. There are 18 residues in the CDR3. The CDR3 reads CASSLVSGGGNLYNEQFF. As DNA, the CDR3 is TGTGCCAGCAGCTTAGTGAGTGGGGGAGGAAACCTTTACAATGAGCAGTTCTTC.

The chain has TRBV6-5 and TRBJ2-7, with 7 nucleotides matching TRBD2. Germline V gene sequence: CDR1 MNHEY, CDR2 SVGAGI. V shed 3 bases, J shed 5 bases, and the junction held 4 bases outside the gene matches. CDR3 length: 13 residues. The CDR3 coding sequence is TGTGCCAGCAGTTATTTGCGGGGGAACGAGCAGTACTTC. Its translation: CASSYLRGNEQYF.

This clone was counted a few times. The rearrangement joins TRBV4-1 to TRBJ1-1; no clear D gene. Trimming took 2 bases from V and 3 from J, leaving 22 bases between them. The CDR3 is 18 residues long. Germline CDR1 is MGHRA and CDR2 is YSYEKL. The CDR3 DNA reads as TGCGCCAGCAGCCAATTTGATACCTCAGGAGGAGGTTACACTGAAGCTTTCTTT. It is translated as CASSQFDTSGGGYTEAFF.

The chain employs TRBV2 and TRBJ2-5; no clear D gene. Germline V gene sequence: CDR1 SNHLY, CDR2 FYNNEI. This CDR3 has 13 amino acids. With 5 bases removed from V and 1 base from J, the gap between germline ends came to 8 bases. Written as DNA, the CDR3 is TGTGCCAGCAGTTTTGACACCCAAGAGACCCAGTACTTC. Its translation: CASSFDTQETQYF.

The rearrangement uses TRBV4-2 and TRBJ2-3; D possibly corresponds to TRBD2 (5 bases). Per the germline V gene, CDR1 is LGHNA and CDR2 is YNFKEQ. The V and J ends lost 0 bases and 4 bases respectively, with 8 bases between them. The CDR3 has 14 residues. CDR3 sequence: CASSQEWRADTQYF. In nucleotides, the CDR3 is TGTGCCAGCAGCCAAGAGTGGCGGGCAGATACGCAGTATTTT.

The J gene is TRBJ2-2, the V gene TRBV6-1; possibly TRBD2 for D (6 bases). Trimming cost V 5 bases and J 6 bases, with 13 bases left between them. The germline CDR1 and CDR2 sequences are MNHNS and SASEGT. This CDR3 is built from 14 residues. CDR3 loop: CASSYREVPGELFF. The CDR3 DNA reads TGTGCCAGCAGTTATAGGGAGGTGCCCGGGGAGCTGTTTTTT.

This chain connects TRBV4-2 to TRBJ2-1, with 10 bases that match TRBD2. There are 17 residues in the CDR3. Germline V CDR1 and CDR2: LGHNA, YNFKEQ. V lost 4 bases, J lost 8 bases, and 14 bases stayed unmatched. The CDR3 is CASSPGQQRGGLDEQFF. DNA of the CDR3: TGTGCCAGCAGCCCCGGCCAACAGCGGGGGGGCCTGGATGAGCAGTTCTTC.

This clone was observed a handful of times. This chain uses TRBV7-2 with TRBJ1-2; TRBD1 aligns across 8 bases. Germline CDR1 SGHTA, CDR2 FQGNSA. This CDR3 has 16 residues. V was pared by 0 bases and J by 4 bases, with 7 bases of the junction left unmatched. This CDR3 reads CASSLAQGAGGYGYTF. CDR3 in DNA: TGTGCCAGCAGCTTAGCTCAGGGGGCGGGTGGCTATGGCTACACCTTC.

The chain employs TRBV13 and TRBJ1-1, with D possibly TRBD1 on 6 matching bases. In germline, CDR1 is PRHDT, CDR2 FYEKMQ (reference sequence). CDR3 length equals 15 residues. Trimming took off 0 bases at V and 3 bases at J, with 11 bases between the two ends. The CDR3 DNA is TGTGCCAGCAGCTTAGGAGGGGGAGGGGACACTGAAGCTTTCTTT. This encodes CASSLGGGGDTEAFF. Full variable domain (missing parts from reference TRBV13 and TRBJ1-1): AAGVIQSPRHLIKEKRETATLKCYPIPRHDTVYWYQQGPGQDPQFLISFYEKMQSDKGSIPDRFSAQQFSDYHSELNMSSLELGDSALYFCASSLGGGGDTEAFFGQGTRLTVV.

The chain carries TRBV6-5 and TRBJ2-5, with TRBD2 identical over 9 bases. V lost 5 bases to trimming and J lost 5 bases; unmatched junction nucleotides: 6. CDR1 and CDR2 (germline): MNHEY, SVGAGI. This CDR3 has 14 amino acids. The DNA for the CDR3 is TGTGCCAGCAGTCAGTCTAGCGGGGCTGAGACCCAGTACTTC. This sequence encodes CASSQSSGAETQYF.

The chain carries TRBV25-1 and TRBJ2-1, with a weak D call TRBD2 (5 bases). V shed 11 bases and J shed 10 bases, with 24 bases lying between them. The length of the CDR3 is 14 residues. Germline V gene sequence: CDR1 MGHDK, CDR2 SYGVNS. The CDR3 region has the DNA TGTGCCTCCAAACCGGCGGACTCATTGGGGGAGCAGTTCTTC. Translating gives CASKPADSLGEQFF.